The 26 T cell receptor beta chains given below trace back to one sample, sequenced in a study of shared clonotypes between healthy human individuals. The repertoire was sequenced with immunoSEQ multiplex PCR; TCRdb's copy has only in-frame clones and lacks some. The top ten clones hold 0.13% of a sample with roughly 2 million clones, 85% to 95% of them seen once. The source material was naive CD4+ T cells sorted from blood. Subset meaning: CD45RA+ positively selected. The receptors here all came from a man between 18 and 29 years old in good health.

V and J are TRBV29-1 and TRBJ1-2, with TRBD1 identical over 7 bases. The CDR3 is made up of 12 amino acids. CDR1 is SQVTM and CDR2 is ANQGSEA in the germline V gene. Losses at the gene ends were 7 bases for V and 4 bases for J; bases not matched to a gene: 6. CDR3 nucleotides: TGCAGCGCCCAGGGGGGGATCTATGGCTACACCTTC. This translates into CSAQGGIYGYTF.

This rearrangement joins TRBV5-4 to TRBJ2-7; a weak D match, TRBD1 (5 bases). V was pared by 4 bases and J by 7 bases, with 15 bases between. Germline-derived CDR1 and CDR2 are SGHNT and YYREEE (reference sequence). This CDR3 is 13 amino acids long. The CDR3 region has the DNA TGTGCCAGCAGCCAAGACAGTTGGTGGGAGCAGTACTTC. Its translation: CASSQDSWWEQYF.

A word on this clone: Other nucleotide sequences from this sample produce the same CDR3. The rearrangement links TRBV9 to TRBJ2-1; 7 positions agree with TRBD1. V was clipped by 0 bases and J by 2 bases; unmatched bases: 2. Looked up from germline, CDR1 is SGDLS and CDR2 is YYNGEE. The CDR3 totals 15 residues. The CDR3 bases are TGTGCCAGCAGCGTAGGAGGGGGCCCCTACAATGAGCAGTTCTTC. Translation gives CASSVGGGPYNEQFF.

The genes are TRBV5-5 and TRBJ2-7, with D perhaps TRBD1 or TRBD2 (5 bases each). V was shortened by 0 bases and J by 0 bases, with 13 bases between the two germline ends. The CDR3 runs 16 residues. Germline assignment: CDR1 SGHKS and CDR2 YYEKEE (reference sequence). Here the CDR3 reads CASSLGGAQSSYEQYF. In DNA form, the CDR3 reads TGTGCCAGCAGCTTGGGAGGGGCCCAAAGCTCCTACGAGCAGTACTTC. Combining the CDR3 with reference TRBV5-5 and TRBJ2-7 gives the whole variable domain DAGVTQSPTHLIKTRGQQVTLRCSPISGHKSVSWYQQVLGQGPQFIFQYYEKEERGRGNFPDRFSARQFPNYSSELNVNALLLGDSALYLCASSLGGAQSSYEQYFGPGTRLTVT.

V gene TRBV10-3 combines with J gene TRBJ2-7; a weak D match, TRBD1 (6 bases). This CDR3 has 14 residues. The germline V and J ends were trimmed by 4 bases and 4 bases, with 14 bases remaining between them. The V gene's germline CDR1 is ENHRY and CDR2 SYGVKD. DNA for the CDR3: TGTGCCATCAGTGGACAGGCCCACACATACGAGCAGTACTTC. This sequence encodes CAISGQAHTYEQYF.

The chain links TRBV19 to TRBJ1-1, with a tentative D call TRBD1 (5 bases). Per the germline V gene, CDR1 is LNHDA and CDR2 is SQIVND (reference sequence). This CDR3 has 13 amino acids. The ends were cut back, 6 bases at V and 2 bases at J, with 10 bases in the middle. CDR3 amino acids: CASREQVNTEAFF. The CDR3, as DNA: TGTGCCAGTAGGGAACAGGTCAACACTGAAGCTTTCTTT. Using reference TRBV19 and TRBJ1-1 for the parts outside the CDR3, the full variable domain is DGGITQSPKYLFRKEGQNVTLSCEQNLNHDAMYWYRQDPGQGLRLIYYSQIVNDFQKGDIAEGYSVSREKKESFPLTVTSAQKNPTAFYLCASREQVNTEAFFGQGTRLTVV.

In its sample, this clone was seen once. The rearrangement links TRBV7-8 to TRBJ2-3; the match to TRBD2 covers 12 bases. The junction had 11 bases not matched to a gene; V was cut back by 3 bases and J by 1 base. Germline loops: CDR1 SGHVS, CDR2 FQNEAQ. The CDR3 spans 19 residues. The CDR3 spells CASSLGGTSGFSGTDTQYF. CDR3 nucleotide sequence: TGTGCCAGCAGCTTGGGAGGGACTAGCGGGTTTTCCGGCACAGATACGCAGTATTTT.

The V and J genes are TRBV6-1 and TRBJ1-3, with D hard to call. Germline values: CDR1 MNHNS, CDR2 SASEGT. V dropped 6 bases and J dropped 6 bases, with 18 bases sitting between them. CDR3 size: 15 residues. The CDR3 here is CASSSGPSQLNTIYF. The CDR3 bases are TGTGCCAGCAGCTCAGGACCGTCCCAGTTAAACACCATATATTTT.

This chain uses TRBV6-5 with TRBJ2-5; D is unresolved. Germline V gives CDR1 MNHEY, CDR2 SVGAGI. V was clipped by 0 bases and J by 0 bases, with 8 bases between them. CDR3 length: 15 amino acids. The CDR3 loop reads CASSYSFSNQETQYF. CDR3 nucleotide sequence: TGTGCCAGCAGTTACTCATTTTCCAACCAAGAGACCCAGTACTTC.

This chain links TRBV6-5 with TRBJ1-1; 8 bases align to TRBD1. CDR3 length: 15 residues. Germline V gene sequence: CDR1 MNHEY, CDR2 SVGAGI. V dropped 0 bases and J dropped 4; count of bases not matched to a gene: 4. The CDR3 protein is CASSYSYRGGTEAFF. CDR3 nucleotide sequence: TGTGCCAGCAGTTACTCTTACAGGGGGGGCACTGAAGCTTTCTTT.

V and J are TRBV10-3 and TRBJ2-5; D is possibly TRBD1 or TRBD2 (5 bases each). Germline CDR1 ENHRY, CDR2 SYGVKD. Trimming stripped 4 bases from V and 5 bases from J, with 8 bases between. The CDR3 is made up of 12 amino acids. The CDR3 coding sequence is TGTGCCATCAGTGGACAGCGGGAGACCCAGTACTTC. Translated: CAISGQRETQYF.

This chain joins TRBV28 and TRBJ2-7; 10 bases match TRBD1. CDR1 is MDHEN, CDR2 SYDVKM, per germline. J lost 1 base, V lost 5 bases, and 2 bases had no gene match. The CDR3 spans 14 residues. DNA for the CDR3: TGTGCCAGCAGTGGGACAGGGGAATCCTACGAGCAGTACTTC. Translated: CASSGTGESYEQYF.

The rearrangement uses TRBV5-4 and TRBJ2-6; D is undetermined. V was clipped by 6 bases and J by 3 bases, with 10 bases between them. Germline lookup yields CDR1 SGHNT and CDR2 YYREEE (reference sequence). The CDR3 is 14 amino acids. DNA of the CDR3: TGTGCCAGCACTCTCAAGGATGGGGCCAACGTCCTGACTTTC. Residues: CASTLKDGANVLTF.

V usage is TRBV18 and J usage is TRBJ2-3; D might be TRBD2 (6 bases). The CDR3 extends over 16 amino acids. Trimming took off 0 bases at V and 2 bases at J, with 12 bases between the two ends. In germline, CDR1 is KGHSH, CDR2 LQKENI. The CDR3 nucleotides are TGTGCCAGCTCACCACCATCGGCGGGGAACACAGATACGCAGTATTTT. Its protein is CASSPPSAGNTDTQYF.

The DNA of the CDR3 is TGCAGTGCTAGAGATCCGCCTACCCAGTACTTC. Translation gives CSARDPPTQYF. This chain links TRBV20-1 with TRBJ2-5; D remains ambiguous. The CDR3 is 11 amino acids. V was shortened by 0 bases and J by 8 bases, with 7 bases between the two germline ends. The germline CDR1 and CDR2 sequences are DFQATT and SNEGSKA (reference sequence).

This chain joins TRBV6-1 and TRBJ2-7; D might be TRBD2 (6 bases). CDR1 MNHNS and CDR2 SASEGT come from the germline V gene. The CDR3 has 14 amino acids. V lost 7 bases, J lost 4 bases, and 17 bases lay in between. The CDR3 protein is CASTKSGDAYEQYF. The CDR3 DNA follows: TGTGCCAGCACCAAGTCGGGGGATGCGTACGAGCAGTACTTC.

The V call is TRBV30, the J call TRBJ2-3; 7 bases agree with TRBD2. Germline V lookup: CDR1 GTSNPN, CDR2 SVGIG (reference sequence). The CDR3 extends over 16 amino acids. The J segment lost 2 bases and the V segment lost 1 base, leaving 9 bases of the junction unmatched. CDR3 sequence: CAWSAGTTTFTDTQYF. The CDR3 DNA follows: TGTGCCTGGAGTGCCGGGACTACGACCTTCACAGATACGCAGTATTTT.

About this clone: The same CDR3 also results from other DNA sequences found in this sample. This rearrangement joins TRBV18 to TRBJ1-1, with D perhaps TRBD1 (6 bases). CDR3 size: 14 residues. The V end was cut by 2 bases, the J end by 1 base, with 8 bases between. Germline CDR1 reads KGHSH; CDR2 reads LQKENI. Written as DNA, the CDR3 is TGTGCCAGCTCACCAAACAGGGCGAACACTGAAGCTTTCTTT. Its translation is CASSPNRANTEAFF.

The J gene is TRBJ2-7, the V gene TRBV4-1; D might be TRBD1 (6 bases). Germline V gives CDR1 MGHRA, CDR2 YSYEKL. V dropped 3 bases and J dropped 3 bases, with 15 bases sitting between them. The CDR3 extends over 15 amino acids. CDR3 in DNA: TGCGCCAGCAGCCACCCAGGGGAAGTGTTCTACGAGCAGTACTTC. Its translation: CASSHPGEVFYEQYF.

This chain uses TRBV10-2 with TRBJ2-7; no clear D. The CDR3 covers 12 residues. Germline V lookup: CDR1 WSHSY, CDR2 SAAADI. V lost 3 bases, J lost 4 bases, and 7 bases lay in between. CDR3: CASSEGSYEQYF. The CDR3 nucleotides read TGCGCCAGCAGTGAAGGGTCTTACGAGCAGTACTTC.

The V and J genes are TRBV7-2 and TRBJ1-1; D is undetermined. The CDR3 has 15 residues. Trimming cost V 1 base and J 1 base, with 10 bases left between them. The germline V gene has CDR1 SGHTA and CDR2 FQGNSA. The CDR3 region is CASSLGNSQNTEAFF. In DNA form, the CDR3 reads TGTGCCAGCAGCTTAGGTAACAGCCAGAACACTGAAGCTTTCTTT.

The CDR3 coding sequence is TGTGCCAGCAGCTTATTGAGGGCATCTGACCTGTTTTTT. This translates into CASSLLRASDLFF. V and J are TRBV11-2 and TRBJ1-4; D is unclear. Trimming pared 2 bases from V and 14 bases from J, leaving 15 bases between. The V gene's germline CDR1 is SGHAT and CDR2 FQNNGV. The CDR3 extends over 13 amino acids. Full variable domain (outside the CDR3, taken from reference TRBV11-2 and TRBJ1-4): EAGVAQSPRYKIIEKRQSVAFWCNPISGHATLYWYQQILGQGPKLLIQFQNNGVVDDSQLPKDRFSAERLKGVDSTLKIQPAKLEDSAVYLCASSLLRASDLFFGSGTQLSVL.

This rearrangement joins TRBV6-1 to TRBJ2-5, with 9 nucleotides matching TRBD1. V shed 8 bases, J shed 0 bases, and the junction held 7 bases outside the gene matches. CDR1 is MNHNS, CDR2 SASEGT, per germline. The CDR3 extends over 15 amino acids. The CDR3 spells CASVWGQGHQETQYF. The CDR3 DNA follows: TGTGCCAGCGTATGGGGACAGGGCCACCAAGAGACCCAGTACTTC.

The chain has TRBV30 and TRBJ2-2, with D tentatively TRBD2 (6 bases). With 2 bases removed from V and 9 bases from J, the gap between germline ends came to 19 bases. CDR1 GTSNPN and CDR2 SVGIG come from the germline V gene (reference sequence). The CDR3 has 15 residues. CDR3 DNA: TGTGCCTGGAGTCGCTTATCCGGAGGGCTCCGGGAGCTGTTTTTT. Protein sequence: CAWSRLSGGLRELFF.

The chain carries TRBV10-1 and TRBJ2-7; D remains unclear. The V end was cut by 4 bases, the J end by 3 bases, with 10 bases between. Germline CDR1 reads WNHNN; CDR2 reads SYGVQD (reference sequence). The CDR3 extends over 13 amino acids. CDR3 sequence reads: CASSGRNRYEQYF. Here the CDR3 DNA reads TGCGCCAGCAGTGGCCGGAATCGCTACGAGCAGTACTTC.

This chain uses TRBV29-1 with TRBJ1-2, with TRBD1 matching 7 bases. V was pared by 6 bases and J by 12 bases, with 13 bases of the junction left unmatched. The CDR3 extends over 12 amino acids. The germline gives CDR1 SQVTM, CDR2 ANQGSEA. The CDR3 DNA reads TGCAGCGTACGGGAATCTCACAGGGGTCACACCTTC. Translation gives CSVRESHRGHTF. Filled out from reference TRBV29-1 and TRBJ1-2, the complete variable domain reads SAVISQKPSRDICQRGTSLTIQCQVDSQVTMMFWYRQQPGQSLTLIATANQGSEATYESGFVIDKFPISRPNLTFSTLTVSNMSPEDSSIYLCSVRESHRGHTFGSGTRLTVV.